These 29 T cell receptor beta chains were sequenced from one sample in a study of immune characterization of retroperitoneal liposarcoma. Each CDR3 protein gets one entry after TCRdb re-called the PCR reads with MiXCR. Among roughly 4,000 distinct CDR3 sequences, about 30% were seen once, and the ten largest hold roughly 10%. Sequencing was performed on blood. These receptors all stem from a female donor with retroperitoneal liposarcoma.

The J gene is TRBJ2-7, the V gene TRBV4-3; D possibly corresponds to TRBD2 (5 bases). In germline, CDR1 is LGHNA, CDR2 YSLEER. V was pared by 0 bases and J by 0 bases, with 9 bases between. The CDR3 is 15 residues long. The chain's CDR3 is CASSQEERSSYEQYF. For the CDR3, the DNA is TGCGCCAGCAGCCAAGAGGAGCGGAGCTCCTACGAGCAGTACTTC.

The CDR3 DNA reads as TGTGCCAGCAGCTTATGGGACAGGGGGCAGATAGATACGCAGTATTTT. This translates into CASSLWDRGQIDTQYF. This sequence joins TRBV7-6 and TRBJ2-3; TRBD1 matches at 12 bases. With V trimmed by 2 bases and J by 5 bases, 5 bases remained unmatched. CDR1 is SGHVS and CDR2 is FNYEAQ in the germline V gene. CDR3 length equals 16 residues.

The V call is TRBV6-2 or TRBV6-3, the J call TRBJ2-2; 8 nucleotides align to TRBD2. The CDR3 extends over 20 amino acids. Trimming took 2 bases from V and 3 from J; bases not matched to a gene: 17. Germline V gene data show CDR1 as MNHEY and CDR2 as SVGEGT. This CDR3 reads CASSYPLGPGLGTDTGELFF. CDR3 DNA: TGTGCCAGCAGTTACCCACTGGGACCGGGACTAGGTACGGACACCGGGGAGCTGTTTTTT.

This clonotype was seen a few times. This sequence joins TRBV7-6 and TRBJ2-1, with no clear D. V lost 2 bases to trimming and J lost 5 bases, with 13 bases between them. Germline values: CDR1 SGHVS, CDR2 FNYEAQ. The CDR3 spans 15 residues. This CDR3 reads CASSLNSGANNEQFF. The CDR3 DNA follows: TGTGCCAGCAGCTTAAACTCCGGCGCAAACAATGAGCAGTTCTTC.

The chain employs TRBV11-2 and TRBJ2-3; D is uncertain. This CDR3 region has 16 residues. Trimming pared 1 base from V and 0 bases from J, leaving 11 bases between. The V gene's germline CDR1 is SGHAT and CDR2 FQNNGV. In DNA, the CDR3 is TGTGCCAGCAGCTTAGCTCGGTTAACTAGCACAGATACGCAGTATTTT. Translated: CASSLARLTSTDTQYF.

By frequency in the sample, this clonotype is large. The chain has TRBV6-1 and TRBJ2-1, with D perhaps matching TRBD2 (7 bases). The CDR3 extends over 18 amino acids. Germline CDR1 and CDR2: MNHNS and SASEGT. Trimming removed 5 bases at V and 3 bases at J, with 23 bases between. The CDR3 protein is CASSFHRGGNSFYNEQFF. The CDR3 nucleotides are TGTGCCAGCAGTTTTCATAGGGGGGGAAACAGTTTCTACAATGAGCAGTTCTTC.

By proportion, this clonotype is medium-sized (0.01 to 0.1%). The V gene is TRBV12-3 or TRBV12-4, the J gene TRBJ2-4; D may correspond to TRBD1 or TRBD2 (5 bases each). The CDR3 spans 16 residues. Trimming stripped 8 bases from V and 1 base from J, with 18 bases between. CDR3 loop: CASADRDARAKNIQYF. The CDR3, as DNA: TGTGCCAGCGCCGACCGGGACGCGAGGGCCAAAAACATTCAGTACTTC.

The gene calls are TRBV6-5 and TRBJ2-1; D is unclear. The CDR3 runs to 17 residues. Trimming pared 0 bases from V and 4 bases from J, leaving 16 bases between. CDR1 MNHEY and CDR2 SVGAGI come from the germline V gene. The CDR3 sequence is CASSYSVLGIAYNEQFF. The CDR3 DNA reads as TGTGCCAGCAGTTACTCGGTCCTGGGGATTGCTTACAATGAGCAGTTCTTC.

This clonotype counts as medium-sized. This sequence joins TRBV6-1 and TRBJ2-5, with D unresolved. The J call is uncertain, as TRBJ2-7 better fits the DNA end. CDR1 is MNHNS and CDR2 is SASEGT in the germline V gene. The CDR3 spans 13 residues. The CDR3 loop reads CASSESQSYEQYF. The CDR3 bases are TGTGCCAGCAGTGAAAGTCAGAGCTACGAGCAGTACTTC.

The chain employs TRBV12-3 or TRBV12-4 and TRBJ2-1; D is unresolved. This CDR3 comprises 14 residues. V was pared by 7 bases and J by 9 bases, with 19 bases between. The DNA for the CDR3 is TGTGCCAGCACTTCCCCGGACCAGATCGGTGAGCAGTTCTTC. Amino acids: CASTSPDQIGEQFF.

In DNA, the CDR3 is TGTGCCAGCAGCGACCACATACTGCAATCCGGGGCCCAGTACTTC. Its translation: CASSDHILQSGAQYF. V is TRBV6-1 and J is TRBJ2-3; possibly TRBD2 for D (5 bases). Gene TRBJ2-5 matches the end of the DNA better, so the J call may be wrong. CDR3 size: 15 residues. The germline gives CDR1 MNHNS, CDR2 SASEGT.

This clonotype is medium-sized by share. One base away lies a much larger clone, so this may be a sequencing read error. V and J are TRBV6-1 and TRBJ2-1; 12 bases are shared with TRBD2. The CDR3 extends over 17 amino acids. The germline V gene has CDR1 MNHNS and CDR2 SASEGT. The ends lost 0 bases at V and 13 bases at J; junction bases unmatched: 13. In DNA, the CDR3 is TGTGCCAGCAGTGAAGCACCGGGACTAGCGGGTTGGGAGACCCAGTTCTTC. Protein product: CASSEAPGLAGWETQFF.

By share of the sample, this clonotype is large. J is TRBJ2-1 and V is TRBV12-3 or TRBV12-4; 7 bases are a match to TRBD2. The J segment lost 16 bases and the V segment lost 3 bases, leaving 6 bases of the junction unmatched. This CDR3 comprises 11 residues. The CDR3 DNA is TGTGCCAGCAGTTTCGGGACTACCCCCTTCTTC. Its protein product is CASSFGTTPFF.

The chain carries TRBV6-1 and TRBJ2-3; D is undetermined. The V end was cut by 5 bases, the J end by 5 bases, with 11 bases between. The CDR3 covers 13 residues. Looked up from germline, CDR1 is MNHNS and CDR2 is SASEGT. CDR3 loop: CASSLAIGDTQYF. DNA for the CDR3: TGTGCCAGCAGTTTGGCTATTGGAGATACGCAGTATTTT.

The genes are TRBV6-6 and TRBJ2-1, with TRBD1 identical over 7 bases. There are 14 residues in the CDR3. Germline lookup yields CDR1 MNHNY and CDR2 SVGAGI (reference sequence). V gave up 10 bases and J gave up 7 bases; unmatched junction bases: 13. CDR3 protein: CANTTGRGWNEQFF. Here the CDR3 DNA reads TGTGCCAACACGACAGGGAGAGGGTGGAATGAGCAGTTCTTC.

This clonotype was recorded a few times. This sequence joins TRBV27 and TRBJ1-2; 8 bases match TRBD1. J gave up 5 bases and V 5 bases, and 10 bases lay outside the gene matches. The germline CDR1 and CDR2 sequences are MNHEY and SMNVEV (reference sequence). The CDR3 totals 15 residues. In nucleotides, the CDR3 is TGTGCCAGCAGTCCCACCGGGACAGGAATATATGGCTACACCTTC. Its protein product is CASSPTGTGIYGYTF.

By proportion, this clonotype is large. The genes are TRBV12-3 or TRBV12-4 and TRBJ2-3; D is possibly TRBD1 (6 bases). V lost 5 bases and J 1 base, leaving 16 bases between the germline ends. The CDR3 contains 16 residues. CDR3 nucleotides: TGTGCCAGCAGTGACCCCCGGGACATTGGCACAGATACGCAGTATTTT. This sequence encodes CASSDPRDIGTDTQYF.

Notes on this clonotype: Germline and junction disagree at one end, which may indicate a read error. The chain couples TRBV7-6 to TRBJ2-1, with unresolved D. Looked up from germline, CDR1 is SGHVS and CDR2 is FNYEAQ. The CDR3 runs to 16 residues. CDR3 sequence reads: CASSSPTFDFYNEQVF. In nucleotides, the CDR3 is TGTGCCAGCAGCTCACCGACTTTCGACTTTTACAATGAGCAGGTCTTC.

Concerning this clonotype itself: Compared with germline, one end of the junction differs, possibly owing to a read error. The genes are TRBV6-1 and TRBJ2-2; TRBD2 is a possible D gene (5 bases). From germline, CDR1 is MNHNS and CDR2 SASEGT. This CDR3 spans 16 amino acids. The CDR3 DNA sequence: TGTGCCAGCAGTGAAAACGATAGGGTGACGGCCGGGGAGCGGTTTTTT. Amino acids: CASSENDRVTAGERFF.

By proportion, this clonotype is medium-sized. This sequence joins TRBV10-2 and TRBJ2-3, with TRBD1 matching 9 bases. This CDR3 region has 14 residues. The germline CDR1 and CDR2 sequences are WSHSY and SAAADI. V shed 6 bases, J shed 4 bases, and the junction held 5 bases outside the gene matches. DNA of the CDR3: TGCGCCAGCAGCGGGACAGGGAGGCCAGATACGCAGTATTTT. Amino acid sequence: CASSGTGRPDTQYF.

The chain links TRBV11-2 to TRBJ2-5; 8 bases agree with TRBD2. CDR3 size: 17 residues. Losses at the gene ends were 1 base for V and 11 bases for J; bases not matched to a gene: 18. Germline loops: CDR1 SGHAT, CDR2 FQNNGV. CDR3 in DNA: TGTGCCAGCAGCTTAGGGTTAGGGACTAGGACCTACAATGAGCAGTACTTC. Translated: CASSLGLGTRTYNEQYF.

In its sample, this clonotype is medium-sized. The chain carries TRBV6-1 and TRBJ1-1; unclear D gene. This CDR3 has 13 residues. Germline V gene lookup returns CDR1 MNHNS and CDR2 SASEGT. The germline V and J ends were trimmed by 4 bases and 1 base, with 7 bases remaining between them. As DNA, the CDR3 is TGTGCCAGCAGTGCCTCAGCGAACACTGAAGCTTTCTTT. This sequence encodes CASSASANTEAFF.

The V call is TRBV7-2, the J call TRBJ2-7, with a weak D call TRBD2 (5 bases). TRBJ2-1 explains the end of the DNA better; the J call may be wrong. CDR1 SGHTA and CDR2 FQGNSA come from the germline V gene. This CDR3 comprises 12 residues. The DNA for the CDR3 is TGTGCCAGCAGCCCTACTAGTTACGAGCAGTTCTTC. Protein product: CASSPTSYEQFF.

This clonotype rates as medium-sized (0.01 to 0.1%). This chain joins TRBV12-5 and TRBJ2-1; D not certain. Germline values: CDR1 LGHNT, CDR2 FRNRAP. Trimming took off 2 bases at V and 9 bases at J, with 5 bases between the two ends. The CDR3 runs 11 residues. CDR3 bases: TGTGCTAGTGGTTTGTGGCGTGAGCAGTTCTTC. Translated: CASGLWREQFF.

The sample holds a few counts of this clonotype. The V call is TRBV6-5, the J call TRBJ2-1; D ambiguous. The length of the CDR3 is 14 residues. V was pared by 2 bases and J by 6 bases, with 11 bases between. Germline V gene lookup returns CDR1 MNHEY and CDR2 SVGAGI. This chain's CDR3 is CASSYPSAGNEQFF. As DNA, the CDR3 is TGTGCCAGCAGTTACCCTTCGGCTGGCAATGAGCAGTTCTTC.

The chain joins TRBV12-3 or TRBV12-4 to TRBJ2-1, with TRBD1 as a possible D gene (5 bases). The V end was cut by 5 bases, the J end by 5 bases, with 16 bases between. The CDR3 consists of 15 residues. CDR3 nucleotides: TGTGCCAGCAGTCTAGGGGTCAGCCACGACAATGAGCAGTTCTTC. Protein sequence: CASSLGVSHDNEQFF.

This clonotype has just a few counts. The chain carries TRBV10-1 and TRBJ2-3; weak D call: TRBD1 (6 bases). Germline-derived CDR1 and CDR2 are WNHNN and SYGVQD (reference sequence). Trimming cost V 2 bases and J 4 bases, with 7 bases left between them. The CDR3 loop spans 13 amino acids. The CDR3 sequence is CASSETGPDTQYF. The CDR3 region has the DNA TGCGCCAGCAGTGAGACAGGGCCAGATACGCAGTATTTT.

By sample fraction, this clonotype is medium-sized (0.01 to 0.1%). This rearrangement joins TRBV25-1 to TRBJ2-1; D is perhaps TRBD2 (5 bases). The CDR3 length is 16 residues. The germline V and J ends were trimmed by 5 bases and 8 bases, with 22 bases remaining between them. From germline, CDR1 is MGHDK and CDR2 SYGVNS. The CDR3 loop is CASSLTSGLLFDEQFF. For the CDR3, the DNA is TGTGCCAGCAGTCTGACCTCGGGGTTGCTGTTCGATGAGCAGTTCTTC.

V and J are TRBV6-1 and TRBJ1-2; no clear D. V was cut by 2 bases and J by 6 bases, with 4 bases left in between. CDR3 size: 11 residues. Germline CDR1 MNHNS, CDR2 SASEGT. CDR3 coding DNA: TGTGCCAGCAGTGAATGGAATGGCTACACCTTC. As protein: CASSEWNGYTF.